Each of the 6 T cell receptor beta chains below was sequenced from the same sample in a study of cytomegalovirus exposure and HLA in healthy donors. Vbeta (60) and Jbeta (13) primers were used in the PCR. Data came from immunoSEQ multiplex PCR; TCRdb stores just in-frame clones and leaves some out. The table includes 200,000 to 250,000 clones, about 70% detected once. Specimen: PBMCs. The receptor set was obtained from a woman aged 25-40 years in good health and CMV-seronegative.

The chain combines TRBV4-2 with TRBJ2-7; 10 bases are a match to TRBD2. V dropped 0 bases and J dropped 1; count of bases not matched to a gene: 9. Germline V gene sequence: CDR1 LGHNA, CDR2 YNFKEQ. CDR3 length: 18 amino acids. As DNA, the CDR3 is TGTGCCAGCAGCCAAGAAAAAATGACTAGCGGGTTTTCCTACGAGCAGTACTTC. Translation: CASSQEKMTSGFSYEQYF.

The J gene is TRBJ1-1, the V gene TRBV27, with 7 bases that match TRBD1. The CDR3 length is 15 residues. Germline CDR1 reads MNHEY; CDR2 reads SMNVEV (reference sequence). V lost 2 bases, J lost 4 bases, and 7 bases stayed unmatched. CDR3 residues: CASSLEGYRGTEAFF. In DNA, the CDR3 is TGTGCCAGCAGTTTAGAAGGGTACAGGGGCACTGAAGCTTTCTTT.

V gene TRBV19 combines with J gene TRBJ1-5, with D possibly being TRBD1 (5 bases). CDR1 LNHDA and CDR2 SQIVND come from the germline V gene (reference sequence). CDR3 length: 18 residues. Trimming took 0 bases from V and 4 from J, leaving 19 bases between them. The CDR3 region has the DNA TGTGCCAGTAGTATAGAAGCATTCACCCCCAGGGCAAATCAGCCCCAGCATTTT. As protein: CASSIEAFTPRANQPQHF.

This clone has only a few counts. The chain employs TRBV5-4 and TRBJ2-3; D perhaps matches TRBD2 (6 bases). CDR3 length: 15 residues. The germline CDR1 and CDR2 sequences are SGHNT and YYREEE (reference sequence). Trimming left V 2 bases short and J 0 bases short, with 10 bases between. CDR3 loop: CASSFGRGSTDTQYF. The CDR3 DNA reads TGTGCCAGCAGCTTCGGGCGGGGAAGCACAGATACGCAGTATTTT.

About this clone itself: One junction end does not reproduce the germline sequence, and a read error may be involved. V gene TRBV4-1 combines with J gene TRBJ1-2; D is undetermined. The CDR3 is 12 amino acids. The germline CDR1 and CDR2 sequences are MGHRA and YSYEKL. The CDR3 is CASKGGPYGYTF. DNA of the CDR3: TGTGCCAGCAAAGGAGGGCCCTATGGCTACACCTTC.

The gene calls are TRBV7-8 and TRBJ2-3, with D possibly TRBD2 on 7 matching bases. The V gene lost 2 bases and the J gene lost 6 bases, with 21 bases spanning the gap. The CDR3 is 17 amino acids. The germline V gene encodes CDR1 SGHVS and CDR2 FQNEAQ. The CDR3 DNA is TGTGCCAGCAGCTTATGGGGGGCTAGCGGACGATTGGATACGCAGTATTTT. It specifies CASSLWGASGRLDTQYF.